The rows below give T cell receptor beta chains drawn from one sample of a study of blood T cells in healthy people across ages. TCRdb recomputed calls from the 5' RACE reads with MiXCR, one row per CDR3 protein. The table has about 940,000 distinct CDR3 sequences, around 48% seen once. The sample consisted of blood. The receptors shown here come from a man aged 25-40 years in good health. Both conserved end residues are part of each CDR3. A D gene is named only where the DNA matches it firmly. Part of the rows lack a size; the others show once, few, many or a class for expanded clones.

v_gene	d_gene	j_gene	abundance	CDR3nt	CDR3aa
TRBV5-1	NA	TRBJ2-7	NA	TGCGCCAGCAGCTTGACAGGGATCAACGAGCAGTACTTC	CASSLTGINEQYF
TRBV27	NA	TRBJ1-1	few	TGTGCCAGCAGTTTAAACTCGCGAGACACTGAAGCTTTCTTT	CASSLNSRDTEAFF
TRBV27	NA	TRBJ1-1	NA	TGTGCCAGCAGTTTTTGGGGGGTCGAAGCTTTCTTT	CASSFWGVEAFF
TRBV5-1	NA	TRBJ1-1	NA	TGCGCCAGCAGCTTGACTCAGGACACTGAAGCTTTCTTT	CASSLTQDTEAFF
TRBV5-1	NA	TRBJ2-2	few	TGCGCCAGCAGCTTCCAGGGATCGAACACCGGGGAGCTGTTTTTT	CASSFQGSNTGELFF
TRBV5-1	NA	TRBJ1-4	many	TGCGCCAGCAGCTTCGGACAGCCCTCGAATAATGAAAAACTGTTTTTT	CASSFGQPSNNEKLFF
TRBV3-1	NA	TRBJ1-1	NA	TGTGCCAGCAGCCCGCTCAAGGGGACTGAAGCTTTCTTT	CASSPLKGTEAFF
TRBV7-9	TRBD1	TRBJ1-1	once	TGTGCCAGCAGCTTTGACAGGGTTATTACTGAAGCTTTCTTT	CASSFDRVITEAFF
TRBV5-5	TRBD1	TRBJ2-1	NA	TGTGCCAGCTCCGGGACAGGGGGCCCTATTTCCTACAATGAGCAGTTCTTC	CASSGTGGPISYNEQFF
TRBV30	TRBD1	TRBJ1-4	NA	TGTGCCTGGAGTACGGGACAGGGGCGGGAAAAACTGTTTTTT	CAWSTGQGREKLFF
TRBV25-1	NA	TRBJ1-1	NA	TGTGCCAGCAGTGAATACGGGGCTATGAACACTGAAGCTTTCTTT	CASSEYGAMNTEAFF
TRBV25-1	TRBD1	TRBJ2-7	NA	TGTGCCAGCAGCGCAACAGGGGTTAGCGAGCAGTACTTC	CASSATGVSEQYF
TRBV20-1	TRBD2	TRBJ2-1	NA	TGCAGTGCTAGACCCAGCGGGGGCAGCTCCTACAATGAGCAGTTCTTC	CSARPSGGSSYNEQFF
TRBV7-9	NA	TRBJ2-1	few	TGTGCCAGCAGCTTAGCGGCCCTGTACAATGAGCAGTTCTTC	CASSLAALYNEQFF
TRBV7-8	TRBD1	TRBJ1-1	NA	TGTGCCAGCAGCTTCACAGGGGAGATAAGGAACACTGAAGCTTTCTTT	CASSFTGEIRNTEAFF
TRBV5-1	TRBD2	TRBJ2-5	few	TGCACCAGCAGCCTCGGACTAGCCCAAGAGACCCAGTACTTC	CTSSLGLAQETQYF
TRBV7-8	NA	TRBJ2-5	NA	TGTGCCAGCAGCGTGGACGGGCCCTATGAGCAGTACTTC	CASSVDGPYEQYF
TRBV12-3/TRBV12-4	NA	TRBJ1-6	many	TGTGCCAGCAGGGGTTTTTCGGCCCTCCACTTT	CASRGFSALHF
TRBV20-1	NA	TRBJ1-3	NA	TGCAGTGCTAGAGATCGTGGGGGGCCAGGAAACACCATATATTTT	CSARDRGGPGNTIYF
TRBV4-3	NA	TRBJ2-7	few	TGCGCCAGCAGCCAAGGGCCCAGGGGCCACGAGCAGTACTTC	CASSQGPRGHEQYF
TRBV9	NA	TRBJ2-7	few	TGTGCCAGCAGCGTACGGCCAGCAACAGCCTACGAGCAGTACTTC	CASSVRPATAYEQYF
TRBV27	NA	TRBJ2-1	NA	TGTGCCAGCAATTCCGGGACTTGGGGGAATGAGCAGTTCTTC	CASNSGTWGNEQFF
TRBV20-1	NA	TRBJ1-2	NA	TGCAGTGCTAGAGAACCTGCAGGTTTTAGCTATGGCTACACCTTC	CSAREPAGFSYGYTF
TRBV30	NA	TRBJ1-1	NA	TGTGCCTGGAGTGTGGGAGGGACCCACACTGAAGCTTTCTTT	CAWSVGGTHTEAFF
TRBV28	TRBD1	TRBJ2-7	NA	TGTGCCAGCACCCTGACAGGGTCGAGCTCCTACGAGCAGTACTTC	CASTLTGSSSYEQYF
TRBV29-1	NA	TRBJ2-3	many	TGCAGCGTTGATATTGAGGGCACAGATACGCAGTATTTT	CSVDIEGTDTQYF
TRBV11-1	NA	TRBJ2-5	NA	TGTGCCAGCAGCTTAGAAGGGGGAGGAAGCAAAGAGACCCAGTACTTC	CASSLEGGGSKETQYF
TRBV29-1	NA	TRBJ1-1	NA	TGCAGCGGCATGACTGTGAACACTGAAGCTTTCTTT	CSGMTVNTEAFF
TRBV5-1	NA	TRBJ2-1	few	TGCGCCAGCAGCAACACACTAGTCAATGAGCAGTTCTTC	CASSNTLVNEQFF
TRBV7-2	TRBD1	TRBJ1-6	NA	TGTGCCAGCAGCTCATATGGACAGGGCGGCAATTCACCCCTCCACTTT	CASSSYGQGGNSPLHF
TRBV12-3/TRBV12-4	TRBD1	TRBJ2-3	NA	TGTGCCAGCATCCCAGCCCCAGGGGGAACAGATACGCAGTATTTT	CASIPAPGGTDTQYF
TRBV20-1	NA	TRBJ2-1	NA	TGCAGTGCTAGGAACGGGAACTACAATGAGCAGTTCTTC	CSARNGNYNEQFF
TRBV28	NA	TRBJ1-1	NA	TGTGCCAGCAGGGAATACAGGGTCGGGTCTACTGAAGCTTTCTTT	CASREYRVGSTEAFF
TRBV6-4	NA	TRBJ2-2	once	TGTGCCAGCAGTGACTCATTAGACGCCGGGGAGCTGTTTTTT	CASSDSLDAGELFF
TRBV5-5	NA	TRBJ2-2	NA	TGTGCCAGCAGCTCCACACCAACGAACACCGGGGAGCTGTTTTTT	CASSSTPTNTGELFF
TRBV29-1	NA	TRBJ1-2	few	TGCAGCGTTGACCGAGGGGTGAACTATGGCTACACCTTC	CSVDRGVNYGYTF
TRBV7-2	NA	TRBJ2-5	NA	TGTGCCAGCAGCTCAGACAGCCTTTGGGAGCAGTACTTC	CASSSDSLWEQYF
TRBV5-1	NA	TRBJ2-1	few	TGCGCCAGCAGCTCCTTGGCTAGGGGGAATTCCTACAATGAGCAGTTCTTC	CASSSLARGNSYNEQFF
TRBV24-1	NA	TRBJ2-5	once	TGTGCCACCAGTGATACCCCGGGACAAGAGACCCAGTACTTC	CATSDTPGQETQYF
TRBV5-1	TRBD1	TRBJ2-7	NA	TGCGCCAGCAGCTTAACCGGGACAGGGGCCGAGCAGTACTTC	CASSLTGTGAEQYF
TRBV4-3	NA	TRBJ2-7	NA	TGCGCCAGCAGCCACGCGGGTGACTTCTACGAGCAGTACTTC	CASSHAGDFYEQYF
TRBV20-1	TRBD2	TRBJ2-1	NA	TGCAGTGCTATAGTGGCGGGGGGGGGCAATGAGCAGTTCTTC	CSAIVAGGGNEQFF
TRBV7-9	TRBD1	TRBJ1-4	NA	TGTGCCAGCAGCTTAGCGGCGGGACAGCGGGAAAAACTGTTTTTT	CASSLAAGQREKLFF
TRBV6-2/TRBV6-3	NA	TRBJ2-7	NA	TGTGCCAGCAGTTATGAGCGGCCCCCCTTCAACTACGAGCAGTACTTC	CASSYERPPFNYEQYF
TRBV5-1	NA	TRBJ1-5	once	TGCGCCAGCAGCTTGTCAAGTAGCAATCAGCCCCAGCATTTT	CASSLSSSNQPQHF
TRBV3-1	NA	TRBJ2-2	NA	TGTGCCAGCAGCCAAGAGGGGCCAGGGCTACCCGGGGAGCTGTTTTTT	CASSQEGPGLPGELFF
TRBV11-3	TRBD1	TRBJ2-1	NA	TGTGCCAGCAGCTTAGTTACGACAGGGCCTAATGAGCAGTTCTTC	CASSLVTTGPNEQFF
TRBV28	TRBD1	TRBJ1-2	NA	TGTGCCAGCAGTTTGGGACAGTACTATGGCTACACCTTC	CASSLGQYYGYTF
TRBV20-1	TRBD2	TRBJ2-1	NA	TGCAGAGGGACTAGCGGGGTTAATGAGTTCTTC	CRGTSGVNEFF
TRBV7-2	NA	TRBJ2-1	few	TGTGCCAGCAGCTTAGCGCGGGGCTCCACCTACAATGAGCAGTTCTTC	CASSLARGSTYNEQFF
TRBV2	TRBD1	TRBJ1-4	NA	TGTGCCAGCAGGGAAACAGGGGCCGCTAATGAAAAACTGTTTTTT	CASRETGAANEKLFF
TRBV7-2	TRBD2	TRBJ2-1	NA	TGTGCCAGCAGCTTAGCTTGGACTAGCGTCTCCAGTGAGCAGTTCTTC	CASSLAWTSVSSEQFF
TRBV20-1	NA	TRBJ2-5	NA	TGCAGTGCTCCCCTAGGGGGAAGAAATGAGCAGTACTTC	CSAPLGGRNEQYF
TRBV6-6	TRBD1	TRBJ1-5	NA	TGTGCCAGCAGGGGACAGTTCGCCGATCAGCCCCAGCATTTT	CASRGQFADQPQHF
TRBV7-2	TRBD2	TRBJ2-3	few	TGTGCCAGCAGCAGCCCTAGCGGGGAGACCACAGATACGCAGTATTTT	CASSSPSGETTDTQYF
TRBV20-1	NA	TRBJ1-2	NA	TGCAGTGCTAGAGCACAGGGAAGGGACTATGGCTACACCTTC	CSARAQGRDYGYTF
TRBV6-2/TRBV6-3	TRBD2	TRBJ2-7	NA	TGTGCCAGCAGCCTAAAAGTGTGGGGACTAGCAAATCGGATCCAAAACTACGAGCAGTACTTC	CASSLKVWGLANRIQNYEQYF
TRBV27	TRBD2	TRBJ2-3	few	TGTGCCAGCAGCCGGACTAGCAGAGACACAGATACGCAGTATTTT	CASSRTSRDTDTQYF
TRBV5-1	NA	TRBJ2-2	NA	TGCGCCAGCAGCTCTACGGACCCGACCGGGGAGCTGTTTTTT	CASSSTDPTGELFF